The present T cell receptor beta chain was sequenced within a study of siplizumab effects on memory and regulatory T cells. V dropped 5 bases and J dropped 4 bases, with 17 bases sitting between them. Germline CDR1 is LGHNT and CDR2 is FRNRAP. The CDR3 covers 16 residues. Generated by immunoSEQ multiplex PCR, the TCRdb table keeps only in-frame clones and is missing some. The sample contains some 100,000 clones, about 91% of which appear only once. The specimen was Tregs sorted from blood. The chain has TRBV12-5 and TRBJ2-2; possibly TRBD2 for D (6 bases). The sequence was collected from a human donor in good health. The CDR3 sequence: CASGPGGGLGTGELFF. The DNA of the CDR3 is TGTGCTAGTGGTCCCGGTGGAGGGTTGGGCACCGGGGAGCTGTTTTTT. Using reference TRBV12-5 and TRBJ2-2 for the parts outside the CDR3, the full variable domain is DARVTQTPRHKVTEMGQEVTMRCQPILGHNTVFWYRQTMMQGLELLAYFRNRAPLDDSGMPKDRFSAEMPDATLATLKIQPSEPRDSAVYFCASGPGGGLGTGELFFGEGSRLTVL.